The 4 T cell receptor beta chains given below trace back to one sample, sequenced in a study of blood T cell repertoires in COVID-19. Libraries were prepared by immunoSEQ multiplex PCR; TCRdb keeps only in-frame clonotypes and omits some of them. This table has more than 60,000 clones, 75% to 90% appearing once. The source material was peripheral blood. The receptor source for this set is a man older than 75 with COVID-19, enrolled during active disease.

The rearrangement links TRBV6-6 to TRBJ1-1; D perhaps matches TRBD1 (5 bases). CDR1 is MNHNY, CDR2 SVGAGI, per germline (reference sequence). Trimming took off 6 bases at V and 7 bases at J, with 12 bases between the two ends. This CDR3 region has 12 residues. The chain's CDR3 is CASSSGTLEAFF. The CDR3 DNA is TGTGCCAGCAGCTCCGGGACTCTTGAAGCTTTCTTT.

This rearrangement joins TRBV18 to TRBJ2-1; 10 bases are shared with TRBD2. Germline V gene sequence: CDR1 KGHSH, CDR2 LQKENI. V lost 0 bases, J lost 5 bases, and 10 bases stayed unmatched. CDR3 length: 18 residues. The CDR3 region is CASSPPERGGGRHNEQFF. As DNA, the CDR3 is TGTGCCAGCTCACCACCTGAGCGGGGGGGCGGGCGCCACAATGAGCAGTTCTTC. Variable domain in full (rest from reference TRBV18 and TRBJ2-1): NAGVMQNPRHLVRRRGQEARLRCSPMKGHSHVYWYRQLPEEGLKFMVYLQKENIIDESGMPKERFSAEFPKEGPSILRIQQVVRGDSAAYFCASSPPERGGGRHNEQFFGPGTRLTVL.

The J gene is TRBJ2-1, the V gene TRBV4-2; TRBD2 agrees at 8 bases. J lost 5 bases, V lost 4 bases, and 10 bases had no gene match. The CDR3 has 16 amino acids. Looked up from germline, CDR1 is LGHNA and CDR2 is YNFKEQ. The CDR3 is CASSLLRGAQNNEQFF. CDR3 coding DNA: TGTGCCAGCAGCCTACTGCGGGGGGCCCAAAACAATGAGCAGTTCTTC.

The genes are TRBV3-1 (or the pseudogene TRBV3-2) and TRBJ2-5, with 9 bases that match TRBD1. The CDR3 runs 16 residues. V lost 1 base, J lost 5 bases, and 8 bases stayed unmatched. The germline V gene has CDR1 LGHDT and CDR2 YNNKEL (reference sequence). In nucleotides, the CDR3 is TGTGCCAGCAGCCAAGGGGGGACAGGGCTGTGGGAGACCCAGTACTTC. It yields the protein CASSQGGTGLWETQYF.